The clone carrying this T cell receptor (beta chain) was seen repeatedly, ten times or more. The antigen remains unidentified. Unique molecular identifiers tagged individual cDNA molecules. TCRdb reprocessed the 5' RACE reads with MiXCR, giving one entry per CDR3 protein. Among 32,000 or so distinct CDR3 sequences listed, 5.7% were seen once. The data were obtained in a study of early T cells in non-severe SARS-CoV-2 infection. Study as a whole: Investigators sequenced bulk RNA drawn from unsorted whole blood, and chains remained unpaired. General study points: Private and CD4 specificities were missed by VDJdb matching, which favored anti-spike CD8 responses.

The CDR3 runs 16 residues. Germline CDR1 and CDR2: ENHRY and SYGVKD. Trimming removed 4 bases from V and 4 bases from J; junction bases left unmatched: 7. The rearrangement joins TRBV10-3 to TRBJ2-2; 9 bases match TRBD1. The clonotype was recovered from an adult who was a healthcare worker with PCR-confirmed SARS-CoV-2 infection or an uninfected control (not recorded which). Sequences were obtained from whole blood. This chain's CDR3 is CAISVLGQGSTGELFF. CDR3 coding DNA: TGTGCCATCAGTGTCTTGGGACAGGGCAGCACCGGGGAGCTGTTTTTT.